This T cell receptor (beta chain) originates from a study of identical twins. General observations from the study: Weaker excess twin sharing was seen among beta out-of-frame sequences.

MiXCR, applied by TCRdb to the 5' RACE reads, yields one record per CDR3 protein. The table includes about 240,000 distinct CDR3 sequences, about an eighth detected once. The CDR3 spans 15 residues. Trimming removed 3 bases from V and 3 bases from J, with 13 bases in between. CDR1 is SGHTA, CDR2 FQGNSA, per germline. As to this clonotype: Antigen: not known.

These data were likewise used in another study, on yellow fever vaccine responses in identical twins. From that second work: Twins' vaccine T cell response reportedly gave the appearance of partial convergence and partial personalization.

The sequence was collected from a woman in her late teens or twenties in good health. Specimen: memory (CD45RO+) T cells sorted from blood. J is TRBJ2-3 and V is TRBV7-2; perhaps TRBD2 as D (6 bases). In nucleotides, the CDR3 is TGTGCCAGCAGCTTTGGGACTCTGGGAACAGATACGCAGTATTTT. This codes for CASSFGTLGTDTQYF.